This T cell receptor (beta chain) was recorded in a study of beta chain features in type 1 diabetes. About this clone itself: Its antigen is as yet unknown.

General study results and limits: Type 1 diabetes patients had VDJ junctions that carried fewer insertions and more deletions. Among patients, naive, central memory and Treg TCRB repertoires appeared more similar than among healthy donors. For TCRB rearrangement, an influence of HLA type remained unresolved here. TCRB CDR3 length was moderately but significantly reduced in all four CD4+ subsets of Type 1 diabetes patients.

Expressed TCRB transcripts were sequenced because the entire RNA isolate underwent reverse transcription. Assay: immunoSEQ multiplex PCR; the TCRdb copy retains only in-frame clones and omits some. The top ten clones hold around 0.013% of a sample with about 260,000 clones, about 24% of them seen once. The length of the CDR3 is 16 residues. Germline V gene data show CDR1 as MGHRA and CDR2 as YSYEKL. Unmatched junction bases numbered 9, after V lost 1 base and J lost 7 bases. CD4+ naive, central memory, regulatory and stem cell-like memory subsets were isolated by sorting on CD45RO/CCR7/CD25/CD127/CD95/CD27.

The clonotype originates from a young woman with type 1 diabetes. This chain connects TRBV4-1 to TRBJ2-5; 10 bases line up with TRBD2. Sequenced input: naive CD4+ T cells from blood. The CDR3 region is CASSQALASGRRTQYF. In nucleotides, the CDR3 is TGCGCCAGCAGCCAAGCCCTGGCTAGCGGGAGACGGACCCAGTACTTC.